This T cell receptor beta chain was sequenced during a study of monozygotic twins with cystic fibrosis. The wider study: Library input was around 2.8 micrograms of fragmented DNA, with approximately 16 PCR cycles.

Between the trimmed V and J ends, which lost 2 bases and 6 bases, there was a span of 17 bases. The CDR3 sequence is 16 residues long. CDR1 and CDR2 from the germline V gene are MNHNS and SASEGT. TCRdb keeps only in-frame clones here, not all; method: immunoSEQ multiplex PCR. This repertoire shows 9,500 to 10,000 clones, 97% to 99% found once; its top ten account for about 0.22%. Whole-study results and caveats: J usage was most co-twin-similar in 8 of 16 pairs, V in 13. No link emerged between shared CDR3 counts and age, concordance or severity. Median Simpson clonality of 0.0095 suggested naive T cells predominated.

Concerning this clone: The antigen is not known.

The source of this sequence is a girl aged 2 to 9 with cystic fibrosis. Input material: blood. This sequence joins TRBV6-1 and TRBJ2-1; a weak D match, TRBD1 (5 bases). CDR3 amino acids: CASSEMLWGRANEQFF. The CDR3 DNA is TGTGCCAGCAGTGAAATGCTCTGGGGCCGCGCCAATGAGCAGTTCTTC.